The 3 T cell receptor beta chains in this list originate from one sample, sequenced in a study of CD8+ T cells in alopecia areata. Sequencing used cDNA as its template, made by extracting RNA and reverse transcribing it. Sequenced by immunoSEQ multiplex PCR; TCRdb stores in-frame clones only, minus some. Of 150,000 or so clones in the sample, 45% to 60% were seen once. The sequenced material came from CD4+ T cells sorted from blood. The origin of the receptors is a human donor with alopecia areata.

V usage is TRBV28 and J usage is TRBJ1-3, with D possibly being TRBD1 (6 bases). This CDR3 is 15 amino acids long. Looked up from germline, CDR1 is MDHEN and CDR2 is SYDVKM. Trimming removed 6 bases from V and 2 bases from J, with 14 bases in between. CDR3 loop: CASRAGTSAGNTIYF. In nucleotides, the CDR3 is TGTGCCAGCAGAGCCGGGACATCAGCTGGAAACACCATATATTTT.

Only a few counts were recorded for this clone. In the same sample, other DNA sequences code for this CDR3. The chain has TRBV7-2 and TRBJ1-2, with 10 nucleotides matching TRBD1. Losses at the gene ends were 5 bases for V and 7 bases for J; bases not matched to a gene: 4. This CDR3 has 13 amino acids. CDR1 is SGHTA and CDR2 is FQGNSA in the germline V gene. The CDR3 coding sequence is TGTGCCAGCAGCCTCGGGACAGGGGTTGGCTACACCTTC. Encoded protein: CASSLGTGVGYTF.

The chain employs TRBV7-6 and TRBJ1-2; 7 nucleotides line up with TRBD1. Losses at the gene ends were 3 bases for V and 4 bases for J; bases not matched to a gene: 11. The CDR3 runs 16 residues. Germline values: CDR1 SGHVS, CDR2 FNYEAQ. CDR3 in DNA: TGTGCCAGCAGCTTGATTGCAGGGGGACAGTCCTATGGCTACACCTTC. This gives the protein CASSLIAGGQSYGYTF.